The clone carrying this TCR beta chain was counted only a few times. This entry belongs to a study of identical twins. The CDR3 loop spans 15 amino acids. Germline lookup yields CDR1 MNHEY and CDR2 SMNVEV (reference sequence). The V and J ends lost 2 bases and 9 bases, in that order; junction bases with no gene match: 6. TCRdb recomputed calls from the 5' RACE reads with MiXCR, one row per CDR3 protein. The table records some 320,000 distinct CDR3 sequences, 9% to 15% of them present only once. The same sample was also used in a study of yellow fever vaccine responses in identical twins.

The chain uses TRBV27 and TRBJ2-1; 11 bases fit TRBD1. The sample consisted of CD8+ T cells sorted from blood. The receptor's source is a woman younger than 30 in good health. CDR3 in amino acids: CASSLMGQGGTEQFF. In DNA, the CDR3 is TGTGCCAGCAGTTTAATGGGACAGGGGGGTACTGAGCAGTTCTTC.